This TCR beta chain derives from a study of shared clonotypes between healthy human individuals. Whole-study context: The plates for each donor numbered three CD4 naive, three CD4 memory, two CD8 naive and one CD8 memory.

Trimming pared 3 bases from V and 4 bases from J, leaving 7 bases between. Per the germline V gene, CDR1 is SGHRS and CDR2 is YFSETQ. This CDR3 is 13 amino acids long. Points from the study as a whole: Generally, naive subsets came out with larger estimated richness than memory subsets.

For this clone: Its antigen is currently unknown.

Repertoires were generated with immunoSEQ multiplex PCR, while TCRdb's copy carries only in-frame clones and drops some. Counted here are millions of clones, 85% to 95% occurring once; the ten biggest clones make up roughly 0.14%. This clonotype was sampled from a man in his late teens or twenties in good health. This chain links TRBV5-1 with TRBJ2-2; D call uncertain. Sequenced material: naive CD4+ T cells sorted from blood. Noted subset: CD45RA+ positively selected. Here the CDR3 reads CASSWVGTGELFF. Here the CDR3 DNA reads TGCGCCAGCAGCTGGGTTGGCACCGGGGAGCTGTTTTTT.